A single sample gave rise to the 9 T cell receptor beta chains below, sequenced in a study of CD8 T cells in ankylosing spondylitis. TCRdb reanalysed the 5' RACE reads using MiXCR and keeps one entry per CDR3 protein. The sample lists around 210,000 distinct CDR3 sequences; around 8% were seen once. The sample comprised blood, either unsorted or a sorted T cell fraction (not recorded which). These receptors were taken from a female donor with ankylosing spondylitis or in good health (not recorded which).

This clonotype was observed many times. The chain recombines TRBV4-1 with TRBJ2-2; D remains unclear. V was trimmed by 0 bases and J by 6 bases, leaving 11 bases between them. This CDR3 spans 15 amino acids. Germline V gene data show CDR1 as MGHRA and CDR2 as YSYEKL. CDR3 in amino acids: CASSQDSTSAGELFF. In DNA, the CDR3 is TGCGCCAGCAGCCAAGATAGTACCAGCGCCGGGGAGCTGTTTTTT.

This clonotype was recorded at least ten times. The chain links TRBV6-1 to TRBJ1-6; D is unclear. CDR1 is MNHNS and CDR2 is SASEGT in the germline V gene. The V and J ends lost 6 bases and 8 bases respectively, with 14 bases between them. The CDR3 has 14 amino acids. This CDR3 is CASSPTDRDSPLHF. The CDR3 bases are TGTGCCAGCAGCCCTACCGACCGCGATTCACCCCTCCACTTT.

Of note for this clonotype: One base away lies a much larger clone, so this may be a sequencing read error. The chain joins TRBV5-6 to TRBJ1-1; D unclear. The CDR3 has 16 amino acids. Germline V CDR1 and CDR2: SGHDT, YYEEEE. The V and J ends lost 2 bases and 1 base respectively, with 15 bases between them. The CDR3 spells CASSFILGRTNTEAFF. The CDR3 DNA follows: TGTGCCAGCAGCTTCATTTTAGGCAGGACGAACACTGAAGCTTTCTTT.

This clonotype was observed at least ten times. CDR3 DNA sequence: TGTGCCAGCAGCGTAGGCGGGAGCGCCGGGGAGCTGTTTTTT. Its translation is CASSVGGSAGELFF. The V gene is TRBV9, the J gene TRBJ2-2; 7 bases agree with TRBD2. Germline V gene data show CDR1 as SGDLS and CDR2 as YYNGEE. V lost 0 bases to trimming and J lost 6 bases; unmatched junction nucleotides: 2. CDR3 length equals 14 residues. The variable domain in full, completed from reference TRBV9 and TRBJ2-2, reads DSGVTQTPKHLITATGQRVTLRCSPRSGDLSVYWYQQSLDQGLQFLIQYYNGEERAKGNILERFSAQQFPDLHSELNLSSLELGDSALYFCASSVGGSAGELFFGEGSRLTVL.

This clonotype showed up many times. The chain carries TRBV6-2 or TRBV6-3 and TRBJ2-7, with D possibly being TRBD1 or TRBD2 (5 bases each). CDR3 size: 15 residues. Germline V gives CDR1 MNHEY, CDR2 SVGEGT. V dropped 8 bases and J dropped 2 bases, with 19 bases sitting between them. The CDR3 loop is CASSREGPRTYEQYF. In DNA, the CDR3 is TGTGCCAGCTCCCGAGAGGGACCTCGTACCTACGAGCAGTACTTC.

This clonotype was recorded many times. V is TRBV12-5 and J is TRBJ2-1, with a weak D call TRBD2 (6 bases). The CDR3 extends over 15 amino acids. V was cut by 0 bases and J by 4 bases, with 10 bases left in between. CDR1 and CDR2 from the germline V gene are LGHNT and FRNRAP. The CDR3: CASGLVSGGYNEQFF. The DNA for the CDR3 is TGTGCTAGTGGTTTGGTTAGCGGAGGGTACAATGAGCAGTTCTTC.

This clonotype was seen at least ten times. The gene calls are TRBV29-1 and TRBJ1-1; the D is unclear. CDR1 and CDR2 (germline): SQVTM, ANQGSEA. The CDR3 is 10 amino acids. Trimming shortened V by 6 bases and J by 5 bases, and 7 bases separated the two germline ends. CDR3 in amino acids: CSVVETEAFF. The CDR3 region has the DNA TGCAGCGTCGTTGAGACTGAAGCTTTCTTT. The full variable domain, with the rest looked up from reference TRBV29-1 and TRBJ1-1, is SAVISQKPSRDICQRGTSLTIQCQVDSQVTMMFWYRQQPGQSLTLIATANQGSEATYESGFVIDKFPISRPNLTFSTLTVSNMSPEDSSIYLCSVVETEAFFGQGTRLTVV.

This clonotype was picked up many times. This chain connects TRBV5-1 to TRBJ2-4; the D call may be TRBD1 or TRBD2 (5 bases each). Germline V gene lookup returns CDR1 SGHRS and CDR2 YFSETQ. The CDR3 spans 15 residues. Trimming took off 3 bases at V and 1 base at J, with 11 bases between the two ends. Written as DNA, the CDR3 is TGCGCCAGCAGCTCCGGGTGGGGGGCCAAAAACATTCAGTACTTC. This sequence encodes CASSSGWGAKNIQYF.

The CDR3 is CSARVGQGLAGLAKNIQYF. Written as DNA, the CDR3 is TGCAGTGCTAGAGTGGGGCAGGGACTAGCGGGTTTAGCCAAAAACATTCAGTACTTC. This rearrangement joins TRBV20-1 to TRBJ2-4; 12 nucleotides line up with TRBD2. From germline, CDR1 is DFQATT and CDR2 SNEGSKA (reference sequence). The CDR3 runs to 19 residues. V lost 1 base, J lost 0 bases, and 10 bases stayed unmatched.